This TCR beta chain was captured in a study of beta chain features in type 1 diabetes. What was sequenced were expressed TCRB transcripts, since all of the isolated RNA had been reverse transcribed. TCRdb keeps only in-frame clones here, not all; method: immunoSEQ multiplex PCR. The data show around 200,000 clones, 10% to 15% seen once. Only a few counts were recorded for this clone. The specimen sequenced was central memory CD4+ T cells from blood. The sequence derives from a young woman in good health.

The CDR3 here is CASSPGQYQPQHF. The DNA of the CDR3 is TGTGCCAGCAGCCCCGGACAGTATCAGCCCCAGCATTTT. The V gene is TRBV5-5, the J gene TRBJ1-5; possible D gene TRBD1, 6 bases. Trimming removed 4 bases at V and 5 bases at J, with 10 bases between. CDR1 and CDR2 from the germline V gene are SGHKS and YYEKEE (reference sequence). The CDR3 loop spans 13 amino acids.